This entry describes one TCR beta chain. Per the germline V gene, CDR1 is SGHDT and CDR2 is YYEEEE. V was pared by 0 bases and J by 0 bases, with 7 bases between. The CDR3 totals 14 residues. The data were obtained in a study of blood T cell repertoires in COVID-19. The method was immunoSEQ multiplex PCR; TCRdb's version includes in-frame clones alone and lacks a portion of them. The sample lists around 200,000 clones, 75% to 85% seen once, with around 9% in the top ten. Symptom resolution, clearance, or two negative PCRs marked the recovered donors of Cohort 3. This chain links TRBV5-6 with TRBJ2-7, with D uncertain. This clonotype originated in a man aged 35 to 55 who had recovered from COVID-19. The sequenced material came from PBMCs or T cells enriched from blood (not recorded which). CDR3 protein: CASSLGLLSYEQYF. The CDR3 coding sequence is TGTGCCAGCAGCTTGGGACTGCTCTCCTACGAGCAGTACTTC. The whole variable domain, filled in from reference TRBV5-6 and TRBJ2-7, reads DAGVTQSPTHLIKTRGQQVTLRCSPKSGHDTVSWYQQALGQGPQFIFQYYEEEERQRGNFPDRFSGHQFPNYSSELNVNALLLGDSALYLCASSLGLLSYEQYFGPGTRLTVT.